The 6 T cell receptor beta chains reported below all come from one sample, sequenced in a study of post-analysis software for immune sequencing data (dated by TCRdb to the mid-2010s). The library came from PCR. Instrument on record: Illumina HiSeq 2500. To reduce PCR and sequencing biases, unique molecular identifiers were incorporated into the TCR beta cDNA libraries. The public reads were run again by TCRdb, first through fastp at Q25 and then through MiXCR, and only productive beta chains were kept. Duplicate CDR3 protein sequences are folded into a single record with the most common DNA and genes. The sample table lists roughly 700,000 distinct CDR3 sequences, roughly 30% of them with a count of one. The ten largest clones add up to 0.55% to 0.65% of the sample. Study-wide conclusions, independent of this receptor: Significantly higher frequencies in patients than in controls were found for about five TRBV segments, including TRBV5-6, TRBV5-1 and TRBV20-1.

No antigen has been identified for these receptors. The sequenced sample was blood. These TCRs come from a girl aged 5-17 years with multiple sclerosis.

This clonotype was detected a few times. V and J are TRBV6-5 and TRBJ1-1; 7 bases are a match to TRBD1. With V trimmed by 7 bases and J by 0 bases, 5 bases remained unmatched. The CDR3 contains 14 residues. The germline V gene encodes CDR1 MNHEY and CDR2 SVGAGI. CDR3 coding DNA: TGTGCCAGCACCCGGGGGACAGTGAACACTGAAGCTTTCTTT. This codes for CASTRGTVNTEAFF.

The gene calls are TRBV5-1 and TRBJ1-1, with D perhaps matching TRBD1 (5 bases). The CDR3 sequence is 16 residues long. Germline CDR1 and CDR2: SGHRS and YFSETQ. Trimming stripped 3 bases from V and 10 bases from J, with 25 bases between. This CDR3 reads CASSWGPTAARVGAFF. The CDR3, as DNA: TGCGCCAGCAGCTGGGGACCGACCGCCGCCCGCGTGGGAGCTTTCTTT.

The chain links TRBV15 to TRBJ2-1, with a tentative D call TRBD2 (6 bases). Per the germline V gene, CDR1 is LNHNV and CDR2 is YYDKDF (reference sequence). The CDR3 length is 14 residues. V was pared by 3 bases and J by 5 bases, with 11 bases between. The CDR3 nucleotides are TGTGCCACCAGCAGGGGACTGGGTAACAATGAGCAGTTCTTC. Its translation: CATSRGLGNNEQFF.

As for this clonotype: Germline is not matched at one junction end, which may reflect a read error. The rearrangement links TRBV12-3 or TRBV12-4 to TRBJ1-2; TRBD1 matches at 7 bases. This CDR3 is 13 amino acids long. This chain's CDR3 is CAGSPGGNYGYTF. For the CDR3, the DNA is TGTGCCGGCAGCCCAGGGGGAAACTATGGCTACACCTTC.

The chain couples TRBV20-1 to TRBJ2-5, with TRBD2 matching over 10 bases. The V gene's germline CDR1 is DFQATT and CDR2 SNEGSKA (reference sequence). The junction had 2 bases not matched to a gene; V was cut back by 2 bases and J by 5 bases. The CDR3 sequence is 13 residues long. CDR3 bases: TGCAGTGCTAGACGGACTAGCGGTGAGACCCAGTACTTC. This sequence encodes CSARRTSGETQYF.

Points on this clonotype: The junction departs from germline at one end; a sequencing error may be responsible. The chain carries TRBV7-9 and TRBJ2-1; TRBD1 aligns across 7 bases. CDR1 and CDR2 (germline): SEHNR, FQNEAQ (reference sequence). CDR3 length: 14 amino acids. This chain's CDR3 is CASSFPGQQETQFF. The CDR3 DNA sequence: TGTGCCAGTAGCTTTCCGGGACAGCAAGAGACCCAGTTCTTC.